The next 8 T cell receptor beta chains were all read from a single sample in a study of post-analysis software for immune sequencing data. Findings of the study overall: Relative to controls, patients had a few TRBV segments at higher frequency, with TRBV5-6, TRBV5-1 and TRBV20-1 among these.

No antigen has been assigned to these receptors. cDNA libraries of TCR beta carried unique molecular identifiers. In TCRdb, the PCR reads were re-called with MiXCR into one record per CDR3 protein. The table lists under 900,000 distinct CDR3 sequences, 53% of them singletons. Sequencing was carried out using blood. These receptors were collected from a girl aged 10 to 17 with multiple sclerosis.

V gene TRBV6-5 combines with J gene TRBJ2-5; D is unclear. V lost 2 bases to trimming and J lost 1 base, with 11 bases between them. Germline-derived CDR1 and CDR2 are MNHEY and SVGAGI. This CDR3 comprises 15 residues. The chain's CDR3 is CASSYTRKPQETQYF. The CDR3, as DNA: TGTGCCAGCAGTTACACCAGGAAACCCCAAGAGACCCAGTACTTC.

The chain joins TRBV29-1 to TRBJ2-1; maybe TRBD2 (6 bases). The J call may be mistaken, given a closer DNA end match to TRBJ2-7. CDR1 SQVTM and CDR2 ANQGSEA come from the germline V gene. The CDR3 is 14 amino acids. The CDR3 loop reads CSVPLGLLYNEQYF. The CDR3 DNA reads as TGCAGCGTCCCTCTGGGACTTCTATACAATGAGCAGTACTTC.

The CDR3 spells CSARSGTSGRAYEQYF. CDR3 sequence (DNA): TGCAGTGCTAGATCAGGGACTAGCGGGAGGGCCTACGAGCAGTACTTC. The chain is built from TRBV20-1 and TRBJ2-7, with 16 bases aligning to TRBD2. The germline V gene has CDR1 DFQATT and CDR2 SNEGSKA (reference sequence). The CDR3 length is 16 residues. After removal of 2 bases from V and 2 bases from J, the junction contained 3 bases not matched to a gene.

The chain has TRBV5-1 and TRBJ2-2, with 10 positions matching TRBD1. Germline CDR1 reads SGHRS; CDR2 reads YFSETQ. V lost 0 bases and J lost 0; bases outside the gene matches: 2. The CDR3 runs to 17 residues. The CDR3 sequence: CASSLGDRGANTGELFF. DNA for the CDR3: TGCGCCAGCAGCTTGGGGGACAGGGGAGCGAACACCGGGGAGCTGTTTTTT. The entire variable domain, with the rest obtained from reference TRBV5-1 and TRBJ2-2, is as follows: KAGVTQTPRYLIKTRGQQVTLSCSPISGHRSVSWYQQTPGQGLQFLFEYFSETQRNKGNFPGRFSGRQFSNSRSEMNVSTLELGDSALYLCASSLGDRGANTGELFFGEGSRLTVL.

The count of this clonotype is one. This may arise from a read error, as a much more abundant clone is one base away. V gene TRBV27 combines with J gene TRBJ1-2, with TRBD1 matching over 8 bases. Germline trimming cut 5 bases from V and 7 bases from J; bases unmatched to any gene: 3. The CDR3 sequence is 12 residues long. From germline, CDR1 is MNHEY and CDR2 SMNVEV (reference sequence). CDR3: CASSGQGSGYTF. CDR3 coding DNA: TGTGCCAGCAGTGGACAGGGCTCTGGCTACACCTTC.

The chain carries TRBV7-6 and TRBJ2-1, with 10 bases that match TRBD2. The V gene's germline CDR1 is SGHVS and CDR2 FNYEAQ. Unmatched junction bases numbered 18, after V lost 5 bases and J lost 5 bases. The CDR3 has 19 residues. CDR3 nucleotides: TGTGCCAGCAGCCATCCCCTAGGAAGGACTAGCGGAAACAACAATGAGCAGTTCTTC. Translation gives CASSHPLGRTSGNNNEQFF.

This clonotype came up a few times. CDR3 loop: CASSPPMGYEQYF. The DNA of the CDR3 is TGTGCCAGCAGCCCCCCTATGGGCTACGAGCAGTACTTC. The rearrangement links TRBV27 to TRBJ2-7; D not resolved. This CDR3 has 13 amino acids. The germline V and J ends were trimmed by 6 bases and 3 bases, with 12 bases remaining between them. Germline CDR1 is MNHEY and CDR2 is SMNVEV (reference sequence).

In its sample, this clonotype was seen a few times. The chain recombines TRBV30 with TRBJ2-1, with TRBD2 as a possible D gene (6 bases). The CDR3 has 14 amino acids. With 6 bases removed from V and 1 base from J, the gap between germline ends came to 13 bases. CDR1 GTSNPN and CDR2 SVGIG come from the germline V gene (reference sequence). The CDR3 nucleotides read TGTGCCTGTTGCCGGGACTTTTCCTACAATGAGCAGTTCTTC. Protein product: CACCRDFSYNEQFF. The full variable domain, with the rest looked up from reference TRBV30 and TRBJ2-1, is SQTIHQWPATLVQPVGSPLSLECTVEGTSNPNLYWYRQAAGRGLQLLFYSVGIGQISSEVPQNLSASRPQDRQFILSSKKLLLSDSGFYLCACCRDFSYNEQFFGPGTRLTVL.